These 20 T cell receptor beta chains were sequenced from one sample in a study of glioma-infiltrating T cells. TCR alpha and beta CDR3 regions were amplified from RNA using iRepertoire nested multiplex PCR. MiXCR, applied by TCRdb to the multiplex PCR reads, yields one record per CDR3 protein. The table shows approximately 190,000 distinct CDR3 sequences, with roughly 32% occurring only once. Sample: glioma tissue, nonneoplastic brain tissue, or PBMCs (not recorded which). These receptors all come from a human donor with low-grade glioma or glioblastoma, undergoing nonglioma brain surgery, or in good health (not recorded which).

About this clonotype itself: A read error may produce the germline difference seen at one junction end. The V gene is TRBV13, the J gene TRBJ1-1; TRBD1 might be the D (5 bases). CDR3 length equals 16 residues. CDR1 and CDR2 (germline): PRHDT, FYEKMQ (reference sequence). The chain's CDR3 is CASSLGVGEENAEAFF. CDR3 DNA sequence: TGTGCCAGCAGCTTAGGTGTAGGGGAGGAGAACGCTGAAGCTTTCTTT.

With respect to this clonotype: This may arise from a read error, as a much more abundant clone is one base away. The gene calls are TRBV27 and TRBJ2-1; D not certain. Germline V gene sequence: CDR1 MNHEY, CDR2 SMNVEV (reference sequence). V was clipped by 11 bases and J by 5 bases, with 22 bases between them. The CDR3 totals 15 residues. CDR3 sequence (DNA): TGTGCCGGCTCACCCCTCCCACGGAGCGACAATGAGCAGTTCTTC. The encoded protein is CAGSPLPRSDNEQFF.

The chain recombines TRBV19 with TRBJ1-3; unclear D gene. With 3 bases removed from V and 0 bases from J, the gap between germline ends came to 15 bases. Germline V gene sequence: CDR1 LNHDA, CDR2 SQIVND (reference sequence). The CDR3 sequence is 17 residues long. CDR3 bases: TGTGCCAGTAGTATGGTTGCGGGCCAGATCTCTGGAAACACCATATATTTT. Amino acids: CASSMVAGQISGNTIYF.

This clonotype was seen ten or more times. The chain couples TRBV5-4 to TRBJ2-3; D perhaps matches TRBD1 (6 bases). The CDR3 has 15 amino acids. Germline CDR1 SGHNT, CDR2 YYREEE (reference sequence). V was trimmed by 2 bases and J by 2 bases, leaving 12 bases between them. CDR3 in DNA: TGTGCCAGCAGCTTTCCCCCAGGGGCCACAGATACGCAGTATTTT. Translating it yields CASSFPPGATDTQYF. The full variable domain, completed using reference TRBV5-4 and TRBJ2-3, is ETGVTQSPTHLIKTRGQQVTLRCSSQSGHNTVSWYQQALGQGPQFIFQYYREEENGRGNFPPRFSGLQFPNYSSELNVNALELDDSALYLCASSFPPGATDTQYFGPGTRLTVL.

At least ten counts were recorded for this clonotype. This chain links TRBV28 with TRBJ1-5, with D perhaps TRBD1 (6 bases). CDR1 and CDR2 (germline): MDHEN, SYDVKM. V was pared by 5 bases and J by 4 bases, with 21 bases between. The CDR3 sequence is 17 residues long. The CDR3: CASSPERGGARNQPQHF. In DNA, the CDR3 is TGTGCCAGCAGTCCCGAGAGGGGGGGGGCGCGGAATCAGCCCCAGCATTTT.

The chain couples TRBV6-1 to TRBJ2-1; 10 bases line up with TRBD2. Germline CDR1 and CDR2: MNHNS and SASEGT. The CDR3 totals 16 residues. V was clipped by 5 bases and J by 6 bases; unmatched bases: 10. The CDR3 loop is CASSYPSGRALNEQFF. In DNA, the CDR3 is TGTGCCAGCAGTTATCCCAGCGGGAGGGCCCTCAATGAGCAGTTCTTC.

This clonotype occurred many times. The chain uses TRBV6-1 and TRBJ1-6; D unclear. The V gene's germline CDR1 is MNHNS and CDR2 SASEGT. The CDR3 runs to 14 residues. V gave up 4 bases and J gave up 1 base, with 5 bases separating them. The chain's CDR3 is CASSGRSYNSPLHF. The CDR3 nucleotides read TGTGCCAGCAGTGGACGGTCCTATAATTCACCCCTCCACTTT.

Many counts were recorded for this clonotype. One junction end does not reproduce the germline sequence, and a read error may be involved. The CDR3 sequence is CASQRDSQF. The CDR3 coding sequence is TGTGCCAGCCAAAGGGACAGTCAATTC. The gene calls are TRBV25-1 and TRBJ2-7, with TRBD1 identical over 7 bases. Germline CDR1 MGHDK, CDR2 SYGVNS. The CDR3 is 9 residues long.

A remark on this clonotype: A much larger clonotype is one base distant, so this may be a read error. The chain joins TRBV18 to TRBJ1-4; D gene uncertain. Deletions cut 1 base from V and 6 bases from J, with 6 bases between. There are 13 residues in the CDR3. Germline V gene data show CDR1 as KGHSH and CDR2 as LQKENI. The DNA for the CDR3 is TGTGCCAGCTCACCACGAACCTATGAAAAACTGTTTTTT. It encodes CASSPRTYEKLFF.

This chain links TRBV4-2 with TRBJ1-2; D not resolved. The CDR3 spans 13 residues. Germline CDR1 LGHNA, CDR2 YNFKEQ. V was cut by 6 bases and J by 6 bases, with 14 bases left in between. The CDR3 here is CASSPTAWDGYTF. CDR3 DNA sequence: TGTGCCAGCAGTCCGACCGCCTGGGATGGCTACACCTTC.

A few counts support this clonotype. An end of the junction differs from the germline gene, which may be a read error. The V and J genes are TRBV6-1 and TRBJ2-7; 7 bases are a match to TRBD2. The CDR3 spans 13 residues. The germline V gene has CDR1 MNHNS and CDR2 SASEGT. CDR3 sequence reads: CAISFGGRYEQYF. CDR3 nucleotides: TGTGCCATCAGTTTTGGCGGGAGATACGAGCAGTACTTC.

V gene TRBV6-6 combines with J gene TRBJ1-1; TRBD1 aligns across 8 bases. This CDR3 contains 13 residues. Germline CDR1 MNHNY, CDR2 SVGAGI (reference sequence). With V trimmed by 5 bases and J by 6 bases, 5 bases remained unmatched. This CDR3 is CASSDRQGPEAFF. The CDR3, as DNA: TGTGCCAGCAGTGACCGACAGGGGCCTGAAGCTTTCTTT.

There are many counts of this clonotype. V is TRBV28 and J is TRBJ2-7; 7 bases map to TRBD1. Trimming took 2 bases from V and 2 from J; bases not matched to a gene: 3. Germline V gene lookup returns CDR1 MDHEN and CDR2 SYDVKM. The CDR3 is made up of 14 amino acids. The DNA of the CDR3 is TGTGCCAGCAGTTTAGTCGGACAGGCCTACGAGCAGTACTTC. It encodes CASSLVGQAYEQYF.

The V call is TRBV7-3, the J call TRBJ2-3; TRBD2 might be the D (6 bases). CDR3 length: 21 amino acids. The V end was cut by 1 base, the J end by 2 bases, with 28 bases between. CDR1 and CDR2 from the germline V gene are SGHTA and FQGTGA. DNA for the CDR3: TGTGCCAGCAGCTTAAACGGCCTGTCGAGGGAGGCCCTCGGCCCCACAGATACGCAGTATTTT. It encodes CASSLNGLSREALGPTDTQYF.

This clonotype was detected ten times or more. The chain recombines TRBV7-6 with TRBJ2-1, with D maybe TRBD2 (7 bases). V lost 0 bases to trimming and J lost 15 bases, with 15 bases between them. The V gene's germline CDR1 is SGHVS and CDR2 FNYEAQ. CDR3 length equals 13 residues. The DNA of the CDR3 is TGTGCCAGCAGCTTAGCGTTGGGGGGGCGCGGGTTCTTC. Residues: CASSLALGGRGFF. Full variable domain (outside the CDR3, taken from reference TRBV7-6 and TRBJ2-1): GAGVSQSPRYKVTKRGQDVALRCDPISGHVSLYWYRQALGQGPEFLTYFNYEAQQDKSGLPNDRFSAERPEGSISTLTIQRTEQRDSAMYRCASSLALGGRGFFGPGTRLTVL.

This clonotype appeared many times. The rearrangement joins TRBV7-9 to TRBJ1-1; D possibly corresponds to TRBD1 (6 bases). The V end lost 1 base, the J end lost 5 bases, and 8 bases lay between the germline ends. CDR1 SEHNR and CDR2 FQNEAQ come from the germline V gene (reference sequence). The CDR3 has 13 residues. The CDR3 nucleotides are TGTGCCAGCAGCTTAGGAGGGGGGACTGAAGCTTTCTTT. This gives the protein CASSLGGGTEAFF.

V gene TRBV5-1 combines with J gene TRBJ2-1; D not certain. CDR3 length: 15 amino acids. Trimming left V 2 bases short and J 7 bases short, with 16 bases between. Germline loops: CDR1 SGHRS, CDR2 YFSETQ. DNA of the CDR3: TGCGCCAGCAGCTTTATGTCAGGACCCTGGAATGAGCAGTTCTTC. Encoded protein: CASSFMSGPWNEQFF.

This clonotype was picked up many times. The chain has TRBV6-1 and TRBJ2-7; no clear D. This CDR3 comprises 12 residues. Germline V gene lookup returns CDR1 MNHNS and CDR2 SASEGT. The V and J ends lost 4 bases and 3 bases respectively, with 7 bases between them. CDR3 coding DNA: TGTGCCAGCAGTGGTGGTAACTACGAGCAGTACTTC. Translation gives CASSGGNYEQYF.

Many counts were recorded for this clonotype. The CDR3 sequence is CASSYYGQGTEETQYF. The DNA of the CDR3 is TGTGCCAGCAGTTACTACGGACAGGGGACTGAAGAGACCCAGTACTTC. The chain joins TRBV6-2 or TRBV6-3 to TRBJ2-5, with 9 bases aligning to TRBD1. CDR1 and CDR2 (germline): MNHEY, SVGEGT. The CDR3 runs to 16 residues. Trimming removed 1 base from V and 3 bases from J; junction bases left unmatched: 6.

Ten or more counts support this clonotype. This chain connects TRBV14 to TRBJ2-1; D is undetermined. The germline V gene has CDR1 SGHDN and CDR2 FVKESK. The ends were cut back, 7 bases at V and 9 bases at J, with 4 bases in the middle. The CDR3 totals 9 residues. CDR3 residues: CASIGEQFF. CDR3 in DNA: TGTGCCAGCATAGGTGAGCAGTTCTTC.